One and the same sample provided the 21 T cell receptor beta chains below, sequenced in a study of cytomegalovirus exposure and HLA in healthy donors. Amplification used 60 Vbeta primers and 13 Jbeta primers. Produced via immunoSEQ multiplex PCR; TCRdb's table is partial and in-frame only. The data contain 200,000 to 300,000 clones, 84% of them singletons. Input material: PBMCs. The origin of the receptors is a woman aged 40 to 49 in good health and CMV-seropositive.

This chain joins TRBV7-3 and TRBJ1-1; D is possibly TRBD1 (6 bases). The CDR3 length is 15 residues. CDR1 and CDR2 (germline): SGHTA, FQGTGA. Trimming left V 5 bases short and J 1 base short, with 14 bases between. CDR3 nucleotide sequence: TGTGCCAGCAGCGGAGGGGGAGGGCGGAACACTGAAGCTTTCTTT. Translated: CASSGGGGRNTEAFF.

A single count supports this clone. This chain uses TRBV7-9 with TRBJ2-2; 10 nucleotides match TRBD2. Germline CDR1 reads SEHNR; CDR2 reads FQNEAQ (reference sequence). The CDR3 sequence is 19 residues long. Trimming cost V 3 bases and J 1 base; bases outside gene matches: 11. CDR3 protein: CASSLGALAGVGNTGELFF. CDR3 coding DNA: TGTGCCAGCAGCTTGGGGGCGCTAGCGGGAGTTGGGAACACCGGGGAGCTGTTTTTT. Complete variable domain (other parts from reference TRBV7-9 and TRBJ2-2): DTGVSQNPRHKITKRGQNVTFRCDPISEHNRLYWYRQTLGQGPEFLTYFQNEAQLEKSRLLSDRFSAERPKGSFSTLEIQRTEQGDSAMYLCASSLGALAGVGNTGELFFGEGSRLTVL.

The rearrangement uses TRBV2 and TRBJ1-6; 8 bases match TRBD1. The V and J ends lost 4 bases and 8 bases, in that order; junction bases with no gene match: 7. This CDR3 has 15 residues. Looked up from germline, CDR1 is SNHLY and CDR2 is FYNNEI. The DNA for the CDR3 is TGTGCCAGCAGTGGGACAGGGAGGGAAGATTCACCCCTCCACTTT. It yields the protein CASSGTGREDSPLHF.

This chain links TRBV6-1 with TRBJ1-6, with 7 bases lining up with TRBD1. Trimming cost V 6 bases and J 9 bases; bases outside gene matches: 8. The CDR3 runs to 14 residues. Germline CDR1 MNHNS, CDR2 SASEGT. CDR3 DNA: TGTGCCAGCAGAGTACAGGGGCTAGGTTCACCCCTCCACTTT. Residues: CASRVQGLGSPLHF.

The V call is TRBV14, the J call TRBJ2-7, with 8 bases identical to TRBD1. Germline V gene data show CDR1 as SGHDN and CDR2 as FVKESK. The CDR3 contains 16 residues. J was trimmed by 4 bases and V by 4 bases; bases with no gene match: 12. CDR3 sequence: CASSPILRDRMYEQYF. In DNA, the CDR3 is TGTGCCAGCAGCCCGATACTCCGGGACAGGATGTACGAGCAGTACTTC.

The genes are TRBV4-1 and TRBJ2-3; 7 bases line up with TRBD2. CDR3 length equals 16 residues. CDR1 and CDR2 (germline): MGHRA, YSYEKL. V trimming: 0 bases; J trimming: 2 bases; junction bases outside the gene matches: 5. This CDR3 reads CASSQEALAVTDTQYF. Written as DNA, the CDR3 is TGCGCCAGCAGCCAAGAGGCGCTAGCGGTCACAGATACGCAGTATTTT.

This chain uses TRBV30 with TRBJ2-1; TRBD2 aligns across 15 bases. The germline CDR1 and CDR2 sequences are GTSNPN and SVGIG (reference sequence). This CDR3 spans 18 amino acids. V was pared by 3 bases and J by 2 bases, with 8 bases of the junction left unmatched. CDR3 protein: CAWRPGTSGRPTYNEQFF. The CDR3, as DNA: TGTGCCTGGAGGCCAGGGACTAGCGGGAGGCCGACCTACAATGAGCAGTTCTTC.

CDR3 amino acids: CASSQGSGSNGEQFF. CDR3 nucleotides: TGTGCCAGCAGCCAAGGAAGCGGGAGTAATGGTGAGCAGTTCTTC. The chain couples TRBV4-2 to TRBJ2-1, with TRBD2 matching over 8 bases. The CDR3 sequence is 15 residues long. The ends lost 1 base at V and 9 bases at J; junction bases unmatched: 8. The germline CDR1 and CDR2 sequences are LGHNA and YNFKEQ.

The V gene is TRBV19, the J gene TRBJ1-5; D is undetermined. V was clipped by 6 bases and J by 9 bases, with 9 bases between them. This CDR3 has 11 residues. Germline V gene data show CDR1 as LNHDA and CDR2 as SQIVND (reference sequence). The CDR3 DNA reads TGTGCCAGTAGCAATGGACTGCCCCAGCATTTT. Translation: CASSNGLPQHF.

J is TRBJ2-1 and V is TRBV13, with 9 bases identical to TRBD1. The germline V gene has CDR1 PRHDT and CDR2 FYEKMQ (reference sequence). J gave up 3 bases and V 0 bases, and 3 bases lay outside the gene matches. CDR3 size: 16 residues. The DNA of the CDR3 is TGTGCCAGCAGCTTAGGGGGACAGGGAAACTACAATGAGCAGTTCTTC. Translation gives CASSLGGQGNYNEQFF.

This chain's CDR3 is CASSSGGRTAETGNTIYF. The CDR3 DNA sequence: TGCGCCAGCAGCTCGGGGGGCAGAACTGCTGAAACTGGAAACACCATATATTTT. This chain connects TRBV5-1 to TRBJ1-3, with D possibly being TRBD1 (6 bases). This CDR3 has 18 residues. Trimming cost V 3 bases and J 2 bases, with 21 bases left between them. Germline V gene data show CDR1 as SGHRS and CDR2 as YFSETQ.

The chain joins TRBV29-1 to TRBJ1-1; D possibly corresponds to TRBD1 (5 bases). Germline-derived CDR1 and CDR2 are SQVTM and ANQGSEA. This CDR3 contains 14 residues. Trimming shortened V by 1 base and J by 8 bases, and 17 bases separated the two germline ends. The CDR3 loop is CSVEAATGPTEAFF. The CDR3 coding sequence is TGCAGCGTTGAAGCCGCCACAGGTCCTACCGAAGCTTTCTTT.

The chain recombines TRBV9 with TRBJ2-2; 8 bases fit TRBD1. Germline loops: CDR1 SGDLS, CDR2 YYNGEE. J gave up 0 bases and V 3 bases, and 1 base lay outside the gene matches. This CDR3 has 15 amino acids. CDR3 sequence: CASSAGQANTGELFF. The CDR3 coding sequence is TGTGCCAGCAGCGCGGGACAGGCGAACACCGGGGAGCTGTTTTTT. Based on the CDR3 plus reference TRBV9 and TRBJ2-2, the full variable domain is DSGVTQTPKHLITATGQRVTLRCSPRSGDLSVYWYQQSLDQGLQFLIQYYNGEERAKGNILERFSAQQFPDLHSELNLSSLELGDSALYFCASSAGQANTGELFFGEGSRLTVL.

The chain combines TRBV7-6 with TRBJ2-3; TRBD2 aligns across 9 bases. The CDR3 length is 16 residues. V shed 1 base and J 3 bases; nucleotides not matched to a gene: 5. Germline CDR1 and CDR2: SGHVS and FNYEAQ. The CDR3 sequence is CASSLDSSGATDTQYF. The CDR3 DNA reads as TGTGCCAGCAGCTTAGATTCTAGCGGGGCTACAGATACGCAGTATTTT.

This clone was detected only a few times. CDR3 DNA sequence: TGCGCCAGCAGCTTGGATGAGGGACTTATGAACACTGAAGCTTTCTTT. It codes for CASSLDEGLMNTEAFF. This sequence joins TRBV5-1 and TRBJ1-1; maybe TRBD1 (5 bases). Looked up from germline, CDR1 is SGHRS and CDR2 is YFSETQ. Trimming stripped 0 bases from V and 0 bases from J, with 12 bases between. This CDR3 spans 16 amino acids.

This clone came up a few times. The chain uses TRBV6-1 and TRBJ1-2; D is possibly TRBD1 (6 bases). The CDR3 sequence is 14 residues long. Germline CDR1 MNHNS, CDR2 SASEGT. The V and J ends lost 6 bases and 4 bases respectively, with 15 bases between them. The CDR3 DNA follows: TGTGCCAGCAGACCCACAGGGAAGGGCTATGGCTACACCTTC. Its translation is CASRPTGKGYGYTF.

To note about this clone: Additional DNA sequences in this sample encode the identical CDR3. The chain combines TRBV6-5 with TRBJ2-3; perhaps TRBD2 as D (5 bases). V was shortened by 2 bases and J by 2 bases, with 11 bases between the two germline ends. Germline CDR1 is MNHEY and CDR2 is SVGAGI. The CDR3 is 15 amino acids. The CDR3 is CASSYGTSDTDTQYF. CDR3 DNA sequence: TGTGCCAGCAGTTACGGAACTAGTGACACAGATACGCAGTATTTT.

This clone came up once. In DNA, the CDR3 is TGCGCCAGCAGTGGGACTAGTGAGACACTGGAGAATGAGCAGTTCTTC. It encodes CASSGTSETLENEQFF. The V and J genes are TRBV10-1 and TRBJ2-1; 7 bases align to TRBD2. Germline loops: CDR1 WNHNN, CDR2 SYGVQD (reference sequence). The J segment lost 7 bases and the V segment lost 4 bases, leaving 13 bases of the junction unmatched. This CDR3 has 16 residues.

This sequence joins TRBV27 and TRBJ2-1; tentatively, D is TRBD2 (5 bases). V lost 4 bases, J lost 6 bases, and 13 bases lay in between. This CDR3 region has 14 residues. Germline V gives CDR1 MNHEY, CDR2 SMNVEV (reference sequence). CDR3 sequence (DNA): TGTGCCAGCAGTTCCCAGGCTAGCTTCAATGAGCAGTTCTTC. It translates to CASSSQASFNEQFF.

Only a few counts were recorded for this clone. The chain recombines TRBV11-2 with TRBJ1-3; D call uncertain. CDR1 is SGHAT, CDR2 FQNNGV, per germline. V lost 2 bases to trimming and J lost 3 bases, with 5 bases between them. This CDR3 is 13 amino acids long. The CDR3 region is CASSLSIGNTIYF. CDR3 DNA sequence: TGTGCCAGCAGCTTAAGCATTGGAAACACCATATATTTT.

The table lists this clone with a few counts. V is TRBV6-5 and J is TRBJ1-3; 7 nucleotides agree with TRBD1. The CDR3 contains 15 residues. The V segment lost 5 bases and the J segment 0 bases; nucleotides outside the gene matches: 4. CDR1 MNHEY and CDR2 SVGAGI come from the germline V gene. The CDR3 DNA is TGTGCCAGCAGTGGGGACAGCCGCTCTGGAAACACCATATATTTT. This encodes CASSGDSRSGNTIYF.